This TCR beta chain was retrieved from a study of OX40 agonist ivuxolimab in advanced cancers. Turning to the study itself: The study treated patients with ivuxolimab, an agonistic anti-OX40 (CD134) antibody. Ivuxolimab doses were 0.01, 0.1, 0.3, 1.5, 3 or 10 mg/kg every 2 weeks. Broader study findings: Both blood CD4+ and CD8+ T cells showed clonal growth by week 6 at 0.1 to 3.0 mg/kg.

Trimming cost V 3 bases and J 5 bases; bases outside gene matches: 5. Per germline, CDR1 SEHNR and CDR2 FQNEAQ (reference sequence). The CDR3 runs 14 residues. Details on this clone: Its matching antigen is unknown.

Cycle 7 day 1, cycle 4 day 1, and baseline were the timepoints at which blood was sampled. Profiled with immunoSEQ multiplex PCR; TCRdb holds only in-frame clones, not every one. The sample consists of 15,000 or so clones, about 82% of them appearing once. This clonotype was obtained from an adult with an advanced solid tumor such as melanoma, head and neck, liver or kidney cancer. This chain connects TRBV7-9 to TRBJ2-7, with TRBD1 identical over 9 bases. The sequencing here drew on CD4+ or CD8+ T cells sorted from blood, taken in a trial of the OX40 agonist ivuxolimab. CDR3 region: CASSFGTGQDEQYF. The CDR3 nucleotides read TGTGCCAGCAGCTTCGGGACAGGGCAGGACGAGCAGTACTTC.